The 3 T cell receptor beta chains listed next were all sequenced from one sample in a study of blood T cell repertoires in COVID-19. The method was immunoSEQ multiplex PCR; TCRdb's version includes in-frame clones alone and lacks a portion of them. The sample has about 400,000 clones; about 90% are singletons. The sample consisted of PBMCs or T cells enriched from blood (not recorded which). These receptors were obtained from a woman aged 30 to 39 who had recovered from COVID-19.

This rearrangement joins TRBV15 to TRBJ1-1; no definite D call. Trimming cost V 2 bases and J 3 bases, with 7 bases left between them. There are 13 residues in the CDR3. Germline CDR1 and CDR2: LNHNV and YYDKDF (reference sequence). CDR3 bases: TGTGCCACCAGCAGAAAGGGAGACACTGAAGCTTTCTTT. Encoded protein: CATSRKGDTEAFF.

This rearrangement joins TRBV7-9 to TRBJ1-5; D is uncertain. Germline V gives CDR1 SEHNR, CDR2 FQNEAQ (reference sequence). CDR3 length equals 14 residues. Deletions cut 3 bases from V and 4 bases from J, with 10 bases between. The CDR3 coding sequence is TGTGCCAGCAGCTTTCAGACGGGGAATCAGCCCCAGCATTTT. It translates to CASSFQTGNQPQHF. The full variable domain, rest sourced from reference TRBV7-9 and TRBJ1-5, is DTGVSQNPRHKITKRGQNVTFRCDPISEHNRLYWYRQTLGQGPEFLTYFQNEAQLEKSRLLSDRFSAERPKGSFSTLEIQRTEQGDSAMYLCASSFQTGNQPQHFGDGTRLSIL.

CDR3 sequence (DNA): TGTGCCAGCTCCGAGGCCGTCCGACGGGTGGACACTGAAGCTTTCTTT. This gives the protein CASSEAVRRVDTEAFF. The chain has TRBV2 and TRBJ1-1, with D unclear. V was pared by 8 bases and J by 3 bases, with 22 bases between. Germline loops: CDR1 SNHLY, CDR2 FYNNEI. The CDR3 is made up of 16 amino acids. Combining the CDR3 with reference TRBV2 and TRBJ1-1 gives the whole variable domain EPEVTQTPSHQVTQMGQEVILRCVPISNHLYFYWYRQILGQKVEFLVSFYNNEISEKSEIFDDQFSVERPDGSNFTLKIRSTKLEDSAMYFCASSEAVRRVDTEAFFGQGTRLTVV.